This TCR beta chain came from a study of glioma-infiltrating T cells after dendritic cell vaccination. Study-wide background: Three intradermal dendritic cell vaccine injections were given every two weeks.

The CDR3 covers 14 residues. The germline V gene has CDR1 LGHNA and CDR2 YSLEER. The germline V and J ends were trimmed by 4 bases and 9 bases, with 13 bases remaining between them. Regarding time point: after dendritic cell vaccination, including at tumor progression/relapse. Input was 2 to 2.5 ug genomic DNA, or all available if less. Using immunoSEQ multiplex PCR, the repertoire was profiled, and TCRdb retains in-frame clones only, with some absent. The sample carries roughly 56,000 clones, 70% to 90% recorded once. Sequencing was performed on blood, taken after dendritic cell vaccination. The sequence was collected from a human donor with glioblastoma. V gene TRBV4-3 combines with J gene TRBJ2-6; the D gene is possibly TRBD1 (6 bases). In DNA form, the CDR3 reads TGCGCCAGCAGCCCGGTCGACAGGCTCAACGTCCTGACTTTC. Residues: CASSPVDRLNVLTF.